Listed below are T cell receptor beta chains from one sample, sequenced in a study of OX40 agonist ivuxolimab in advanced cancers. TCRdb's copy holds only in-frame clones and misses some; the assay was immunoSEQ multiplex PCR. In the table there are fewer than 80,000 clones, approximately 87% of which are singletons. Sequences were derived from CD4+ or CD8+ T cells sorted from blood, sampled in a trial of the OX40 agonist ivuxolimab. The source of these receptors is an adult with an advanced solid tumor such as melanoma, head and neck, liver or kidney cancer. Each CDR3 is given with its conserved first and last residue. Clone sizes are given selectively: once, few, many, or a class where the clone is expanded.

v_gene	abundance	CDR3aa
TRBV10-3	-	CAIRVAGSAYEQYF
TRBV2	-	CASRATAYSNQPQHF
TRBV27	few	CASSLIGHTDTQYF
TRBV2	-	CASSIDRGRSSYEQYF
TRBV6-5	-	CASSYSIWAADTQYF
TRBV5-4	-	CASSLDRGVTDTQYF
TRBV7-2	few	CASSRQGGETNEKLFF
TRBV4-2	-	CASSQDGWQGEQPQHF
TRBV6-6	-	CASSYSGQGEYTQYF
TRBV5-1	-	CASSLGSAYSYEQYF
TRBV20-1	-	CSARGGYEQYF
TRBV5-1	-	CASSLTANTEAFF
TRBV14	-	CASSQVGGSVLGEQFF
TRBV6-9	-	CASSTSGGGNQPQHF